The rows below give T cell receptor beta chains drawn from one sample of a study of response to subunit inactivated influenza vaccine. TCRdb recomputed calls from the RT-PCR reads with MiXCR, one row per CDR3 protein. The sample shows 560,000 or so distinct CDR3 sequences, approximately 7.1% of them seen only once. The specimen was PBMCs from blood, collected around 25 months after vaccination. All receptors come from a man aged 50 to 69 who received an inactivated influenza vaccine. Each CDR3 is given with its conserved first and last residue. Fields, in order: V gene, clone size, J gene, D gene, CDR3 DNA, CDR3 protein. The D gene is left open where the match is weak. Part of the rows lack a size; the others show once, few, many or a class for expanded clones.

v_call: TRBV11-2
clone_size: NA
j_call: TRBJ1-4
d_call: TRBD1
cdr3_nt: TGTGCCAGCAAAGACGGGACAGCTAATGAAAAACTGTTTTTT
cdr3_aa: CASKDGTANEKLFF

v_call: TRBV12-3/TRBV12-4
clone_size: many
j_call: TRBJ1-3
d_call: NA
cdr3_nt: TGTGCCAGCAGTCCCGGGGGCGGCAACACCATATATTTT
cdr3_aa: CASSPGGGNTIYF

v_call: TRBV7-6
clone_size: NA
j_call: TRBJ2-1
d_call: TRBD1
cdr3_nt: TGTGCCAGCAGCTTAGGAGGGACAGGGTTTCGCCATGAGCAGTTCTTC
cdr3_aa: CASSLGGTGFRHEQFF

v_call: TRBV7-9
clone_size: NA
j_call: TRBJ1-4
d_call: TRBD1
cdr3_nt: TGTGCCAGCAGCGCCCGGGCGGGACAGGCAAATGAAAAACTGTTTTTT
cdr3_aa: CASSARAGQANEKLFF

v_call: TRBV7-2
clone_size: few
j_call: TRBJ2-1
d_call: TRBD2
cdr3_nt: TGTGCCAGCAGGGTAGCGGGGGGGCCCTATGAGCAGTTCTTC
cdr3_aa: CASRVAGGPYEQFF

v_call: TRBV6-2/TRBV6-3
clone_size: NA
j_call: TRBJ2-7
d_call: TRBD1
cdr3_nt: TGTGCCAGCAGTTACTCCGGGACAGGGTCCCACGAGCAGTACTTC
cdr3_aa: CASSYSGTGSHEQYF

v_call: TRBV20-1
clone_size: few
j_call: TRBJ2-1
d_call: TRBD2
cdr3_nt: TGCAGTGCTGCCGGGACTAGCGGAGAGTTCTACAATGAGCAGTTCTTC
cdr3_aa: CSAAGTSGEFYNEQFF

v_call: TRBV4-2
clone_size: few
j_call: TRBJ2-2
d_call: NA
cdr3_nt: TGTGCCAGCGGCCGGTCGGGGGAGCTGTTTTTT
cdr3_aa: CASGRSGELFF

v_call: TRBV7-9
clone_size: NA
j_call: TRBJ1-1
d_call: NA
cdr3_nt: TGTGCCGCTAGGGGGGACACTGAAGCTTTCTTT
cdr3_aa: CAARGDTEAFF

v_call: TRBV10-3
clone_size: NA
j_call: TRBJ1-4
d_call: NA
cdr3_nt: TGTGCCATCAGCCGAGAGACTAATGAAAAACTGTTTTTT
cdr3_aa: CAISRETNEKLFF

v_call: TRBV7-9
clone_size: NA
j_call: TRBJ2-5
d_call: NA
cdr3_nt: TGTGCCAGCACCTTGAGTTGGGAGACCCAGTACTTC
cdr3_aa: CASTLSWETQYF

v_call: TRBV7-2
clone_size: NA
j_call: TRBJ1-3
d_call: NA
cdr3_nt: TGTGCCAGCAGCAGACAGACTGGGGTCTCTGGAAACACCATATATTTT
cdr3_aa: CASSRQTGVSGNTIYF

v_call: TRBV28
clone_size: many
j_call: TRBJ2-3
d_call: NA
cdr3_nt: TGTGCCAGCAGTTTATTGATCCCCGACAGGGAGGGGACAGATACGCAGTATTTT
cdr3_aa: CASSLLIPDREGTDTQYF

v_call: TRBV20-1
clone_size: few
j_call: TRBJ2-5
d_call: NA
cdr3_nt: TGCAGTGCTAGGGAACTGCGACTTCAAGAGACCCAGTACTTC
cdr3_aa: CSARELRLQETQYF

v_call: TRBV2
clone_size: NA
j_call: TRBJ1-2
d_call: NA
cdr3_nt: TGTGCCAGCAGCACGGAAGCTAACTATGGCTACACCTTC
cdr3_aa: CASSTEANYGYTF

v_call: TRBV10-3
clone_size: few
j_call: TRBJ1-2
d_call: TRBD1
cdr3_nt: TGTGCCATCAGCGTCGGACAGGGTGTCGGCTATGGCTACACCTTC
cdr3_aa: CAISVGQGVGYGYTF

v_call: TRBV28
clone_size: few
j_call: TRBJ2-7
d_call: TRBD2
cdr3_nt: TGTGCCAGCATGACGGCTAGCGGGGGAAACTCCTACGAGCAGTACTTC
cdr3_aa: CASMTASGGNSYEQYF